This T cell receptor (beta chain) was identified during a study of vaccination effects on CD4 cells after COVID-19. Study in general: The cohort was immunized with two doses of either the BNT162b2 or mRNA-1273 vaccine.

Overall study results and limits: Late after vaccination, infection- and vaccine-induced clones showed marked clonal contraction.

The repertoire was sequenced with immunoSEQ multiplex PCR; TCRdb's copy has only in-frame clones and lacks some. The top ten hold under 15% of the sample, which has about 37,000 clones, about 66% seen once. The V and J ends lost 5 bases and 4 bases respectively, with 23 bases between them. Looked up from germline, CDR1 is SGHDN and CDR2 is FVKESK. CDR3 length: 17 residues. To note about this clone: Its antigen remains unknown.

ViraFEST used viral peptide pools to expand antigen-specific CD4+ T cells before sequencing. Following a roughly 11-day culture, CD4+ T cells were purified. Testing of the vaccine recipients showed negative nucleocapsid antibodies and no prior SARS-CoV-2 infection. Half-medium replacement with IL-2 medium occurred on days 3 and 7. This chain joins TRBV14 and TRBJ2-5, with D hard to call. The source was CD4+ T cells from PBMCs cultured with HCoV-OC43 spike peptides, collected before COVID-19 vaccination. Subset specified: HCoV-OC43 spike overlapping peptide pool stimulation. The TCR was taken from a human donor who received a COVID-19 vaccine. CDR3 DNA sequence: TGTGCCAGCAGCGAAACTCTGCCCCGGGTTCTTGGAGAGACCCAGTACTTC. As protein: CASSETLPRVLGETQYF. The complete variable domain, with remaining parts taken from reference TRBV14 and TRBJ2-5, reads EAGVTQFPSHSVIEKGQTVTLRCDPISGHDNLYWYRRVMGKEIKFLLHFVKESKQDESGMPNNRFLAERTGGTYSTLKVQPAELEDSGVYFCASSETLPRVLGETQYFGPGTRLLVL.